This entry describes one T cell receptor beta chain. Antigen unknown. The data stem from a study of cytomegalovirus exposure and HLA in healthy donors. Study-wide results and limits: According to the study, some 160 TCR beta chains were cytomegalovirus-associated. HLA alleles showed associations with about 17,000 TCR beta sequences in a later analysis, at a 0.05 false discovery rate. Most of the TCR beta V segments (in an earlier analysis) were productive either about 87% or about 30% of the time.

The PCR contained 60 Vbeta and 13 Jbeta primers. Measured with immunoSEQ multiplex PCR; TCRdb has only the in-frame clones, and not every one. Seen here are about 83,000 clones, roughly 75% observed once, and the top ten hold roughly 4.2%. The receptor comes from a man aged 55 to 70 in good health and CMV-seronegative. The sequencing input was PBMCs.

The CDR3 is CASGRLAGTGELFF. The DNA for the CDR3 is TGTGCCAGCGGACGACTAGCGGGAACCGGGGAGCTGTTTTTT. The rearrangement joins TRBV6-5 to TRBJ2-2, with 11 positions matching TRBD2. This CDR3 is 14 amino acids long. Germline V gene sequence: CDR1 MNHEY, CDR2 SVGAGI. Trimming removed 8 bases from V and 5 bases from J; junction bases left unmatched: 4.